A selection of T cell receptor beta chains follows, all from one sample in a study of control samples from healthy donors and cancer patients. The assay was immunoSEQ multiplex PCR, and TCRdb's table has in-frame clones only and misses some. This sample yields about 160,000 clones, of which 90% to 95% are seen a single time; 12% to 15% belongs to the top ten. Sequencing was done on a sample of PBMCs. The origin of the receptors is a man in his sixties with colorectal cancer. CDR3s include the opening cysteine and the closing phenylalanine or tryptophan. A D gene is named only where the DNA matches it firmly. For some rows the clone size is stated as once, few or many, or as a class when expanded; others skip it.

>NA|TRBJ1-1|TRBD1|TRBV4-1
TGCGCCAGCAGCCAGCAATCGACAGGGACCACTGAAGCTTTCTTT
CASSQQSTGTTEAFF
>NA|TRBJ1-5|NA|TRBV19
TGTGCCAGTAGCCTAGGGTACAATCAGCCCCAGCATTTT
CASSLGYNQPQHF
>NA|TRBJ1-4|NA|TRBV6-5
TGTGCCAGCAGTCGGACCCGGACAGAAAAACTGTTTTTT
CASSRTRTEKLFF
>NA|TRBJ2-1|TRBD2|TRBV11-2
TGTGCCAGCACCGCCCGCCTAGCGGGGGAGGACAATGAGCAGTTCTTC
CASTARLAGEDNEQFF
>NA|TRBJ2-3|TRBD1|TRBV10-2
TGCGCCAGCAGTGTTACACCCGGACAGGCCACAGATACGCAGTATTTT
CASSVTPGQATDTQYF
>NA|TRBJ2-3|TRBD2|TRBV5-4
TGTGCCAGCAGCTATTTTAGCGGGGCCCCCACAGATACGCAGTATTTT
CASSYFSGAPTDTQYF
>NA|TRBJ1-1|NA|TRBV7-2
TGTGCCAGCAGTTCCAAATGGGGGGCCAACACTGAAGCTTTCTTT
CASSSKWGANTEAFF
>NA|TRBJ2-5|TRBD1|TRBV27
TGTGCCAGCAGTCCCTCCGGGACAGGGGTCCCCGAGACCCAGTACTTC
CASSPSGTGVPETQYF
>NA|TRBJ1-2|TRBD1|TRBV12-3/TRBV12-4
TGTGCCAGCAGTTACAGGGGCGTCTATGGCTACACCTTC
CASSYRGVYGYTF
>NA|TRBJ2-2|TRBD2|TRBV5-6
TGTGCCAGCAGCTTCGACGGGGGGTGGACCGGGGAGCTGTTTTTT
CASSFDGGWTGELFF
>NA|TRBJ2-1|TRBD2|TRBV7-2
TGTGCCAGCAGTCACGGGGGGTCCTACAATGAGCAGTTCTTC
CASSHGGSYNEQFF
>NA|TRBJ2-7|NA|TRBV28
TGTGCCAGCGGATCAGGGAACTCCTACGAGCAGTACTTC
CASGSGNSYEQYF
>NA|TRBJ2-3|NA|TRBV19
TGTGCCAGTAGTAGGGGGGAAGGCACAGATACGCAGTATTTT
CASSRGEGTDTQYF
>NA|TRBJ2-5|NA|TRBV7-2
TGTGCCAGCAGCTTAGACACCGGCCAAGAGACCCAGTACTTC
CASSLDTGQETQYF
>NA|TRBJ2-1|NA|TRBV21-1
TGTGCCAGCAGCAAAGGGCGGACTAGCGGAGACAATGAGCAGTTCTTC
CASSKGRTSGDNEQFF
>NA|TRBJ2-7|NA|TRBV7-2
TGTGCCAGCAGCTTAGAGGGGATCCACGAGCAGTACTTC
CASSLEGIHEQYF
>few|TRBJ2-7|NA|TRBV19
TGTGCCAGTAGTTCCCCTGGAGGGTCGACCTACGAGCAGTACTTC
CASSSPGGSTYEQYF
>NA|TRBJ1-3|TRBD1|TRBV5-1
TGCGCCAGCAGCTCGGACCCGACAGGGGGTGGAAACACCATATATTTT
CASSSDPTGGGNTIYF
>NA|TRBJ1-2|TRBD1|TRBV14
TGTGCCAGCAGCCAAGGACAGGGCCTCGGCTACACCTTC
CASSQGQGLGYTF
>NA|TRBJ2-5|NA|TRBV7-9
TGTGCCAGCAGCTTACAGGGGGGTTTAGAGACCCAGTACTTC
CASSLQGGLETQYF
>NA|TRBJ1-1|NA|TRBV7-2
TGTGCCAGCAGCTCCGGATATCTACGGAACACTGAAGCTTTCTTT
CASSSGYLRNTEAFF
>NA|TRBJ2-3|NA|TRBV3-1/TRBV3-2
TGTGCCAGCAGCCAAGGTTACACAGATACGCAGTATTTT
CASSQGYTDTQYF
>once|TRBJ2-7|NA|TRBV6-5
TGTGCCAGCATGGCAGGGGCCACCTACGAGCAGTACTTC
CASMAGATYEQYF
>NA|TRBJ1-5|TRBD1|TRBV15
TGTGCCACCAGCAGAGGGACAGGAGTAGGCAATCAGCCCCAGCATTTT
CATSRGTGVGNQPQHF
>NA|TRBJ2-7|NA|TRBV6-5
TGTGCCAGCAAGTCCTCGGGAGAGCAGTACTTC
CASKSSGEQYF
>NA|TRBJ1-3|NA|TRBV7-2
TGTGCCAGCAGCTTAGCCAGGACAGTTACTGGAAACACCATATATTTT
CASSLARTVTGNTIYF
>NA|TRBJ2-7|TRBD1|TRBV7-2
TGTGCCAGCAGCTTAGGGGACAGGGGTTGGAAGCAGTACTTC
CASSLGDRGWKQYF
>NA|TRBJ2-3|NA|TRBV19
TGTGCCAGTAGTATAGTTTATACTAGCACAGATACGCAGTATTTT
CASSIVYTSTDTQYF
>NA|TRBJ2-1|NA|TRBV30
TGTGCCTGGAGGGGACGGCCAGACAATGAGCAGTTCTTC
CAWRGRPDNEQFF
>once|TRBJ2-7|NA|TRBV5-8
TGTGCCAGCGAAGGGGCCGAGCAGTACTTC
CASEGAEQYF
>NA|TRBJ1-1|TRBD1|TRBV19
TGTGCCACCGCGAAGGAGGACGGGACAGGGGGAAGCACTGAAGCTTTCTTT
CATAKEDGTGGSTEAFF
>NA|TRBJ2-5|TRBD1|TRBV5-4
TGTGCCAGCAGCTCCAAACAGGGGCGGGAGACCCAGTACTTC
CASSSKQGRETQYF
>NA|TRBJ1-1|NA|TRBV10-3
TGTGCCATCAGTGGGGCCGGAGGAAACACTGAAGCTTTCTTT
CAISGAGGNTEAFF
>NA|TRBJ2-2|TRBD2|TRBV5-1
TGCGCCAGCTCCCCGACTAGCGGGGGGGCGAACACCGGGGAGCTGTTTTTT
CASSPTSGGANTGELFF
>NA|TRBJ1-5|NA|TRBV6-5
TGTGCCAGCAGGAGGGAAAAGGGCAATCAGCCCCAGCATTTT
CASRREKGNQPQHF
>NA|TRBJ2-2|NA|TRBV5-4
TGTGCCAGCAGCTTGGTTAATACAGCGGCCGGGGAGCTGTTTTTT
CASSLVNTAAGELFF
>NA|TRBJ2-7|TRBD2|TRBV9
TGTGCCAGCAGCGACCCCTCTAGCGGCCCCTCCTACGAGCAGTACTTC
CASSDPSSGPSYEQYF
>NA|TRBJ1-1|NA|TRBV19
TGTGCCAGTAAGGGCTACACTGAAGCTTTCTTT
CASKGYTEAFF
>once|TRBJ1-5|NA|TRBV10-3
TGTGCCATCAGTGAGTGGGTCAATCAGCCCCAGCATTTT
CAISEWVNQPQHF
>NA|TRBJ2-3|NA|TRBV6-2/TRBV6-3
TGTGCCAGCAGTTACGGGGAGACAGGATCAACAGATACGCAGTATTTT
CASSYGETGSTDTQYF
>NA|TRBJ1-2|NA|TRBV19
TGTGCCAGTAGTATAACGTCTGGTAGACCCTATGGCTACACCTTC
CASSITSGRPYGYTF
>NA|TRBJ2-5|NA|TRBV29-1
TGCAGCGTTGTTAGGAGTCAAGAGACCCAGTACTTC
CSVVRSQETQYF
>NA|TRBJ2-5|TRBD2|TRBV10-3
TGTGCCATCAGTGGGGCCAGGGAGGGGTACCAAGAGACCCAGTACTTC
CAISGAREGYQETQYF
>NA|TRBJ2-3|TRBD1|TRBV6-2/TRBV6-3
TGTGCCAGCAGTCCACGGACAGGGACGGATACGCAGTATTTT
CASSPRTGTDTQYF
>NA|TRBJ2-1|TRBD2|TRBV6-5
TGTGCCAGTGGGTCGGGGGGGCCGAGCAATGAGCAGTTCTTC
CASGSGGPSNEQFF
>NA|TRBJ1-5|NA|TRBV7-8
TGTGCCAGCAGCGTAGCCGCAAATCAGCCCCAGCATTTT
CASSVAANQPQHF
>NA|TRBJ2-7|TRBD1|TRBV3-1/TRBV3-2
TGTGCCAGCAGCCAAGGAACCCAGGGACAGGGCGCCTACGAGCAGTACTTC
CASSQGTQGQGAYEQYF
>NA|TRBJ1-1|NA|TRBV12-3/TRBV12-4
NA
CASSFFGQEAFF
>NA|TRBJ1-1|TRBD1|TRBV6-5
TGTGCCAGCAGGCCCTACAGGGGAGCTGAAGCTTTCTTT
CASRPYRGAEAFF
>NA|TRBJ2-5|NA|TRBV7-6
TGTGCCAGCAGCGAGAGCGGATTAGAGACCCAGTACTTC
CASSESGLETQYF
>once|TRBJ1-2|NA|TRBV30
TGTGCCTGGAGTCCGGGGTCCGATGGCTACACCTTC
CAWSPGSDGYTF
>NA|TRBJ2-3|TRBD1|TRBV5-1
TGCGCCAGCAGCGCGACAGGGTTAGCAGCAGATACGCAGTATTTT
CASSATGLAADTQYF
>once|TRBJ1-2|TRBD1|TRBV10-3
TGTGCCATCGGAGGGGGGCAGGGGGCCAACTATGGCTACACCTTC
CAIGGGQGANYGYTF
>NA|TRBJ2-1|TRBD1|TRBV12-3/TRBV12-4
TGTGCCAGCAGTTTACCTTCAGGGGGCCGACTCTTC
CASSLPSGGRLF
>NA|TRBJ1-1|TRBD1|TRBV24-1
TGTGCCACCAGAGGACAGGGGGGGACTGAAGCTTTCTTT
CATRGQGGTEAFF